The 3 T cell receptor beta chains listed next were all sequenced from one sample in a study of blood T cell repertoires in COVID-19. Data came from immunoSEQ multiplex PCR; TCRdb stores just in-frame clones and leaves some out. Counted here are about 170,000 clones, roughly 73% occurring once; the ten biggest clones make up roughly 3.1%. Specimen: peripheral blood. These receptors all come from an older man with acute or convalescent COVID-19.

The chain has TRBV21-1 and TRBJ1-1; the DNA was not used to check the table's D call, TRBD1. TRBV21-1 is flagged as a pseudogene. This CDR3 is built from 17 residues. The CDR3 region has the DNA TGTGCCAGCAGCAATTGTCATGCAATTTCCCAACACCCTGAAGCTTTCTTT. Encoded protein: CASSNCHAISQHPEAFF.

The genes are TRBV5-4 and TRBJ2-1; 7 bases fit TRBD1. V gave up 4 bases and J gave up 2 bases; unmatched junction bases: 6. The CDR3 loop spans 15 amino acids. Germline CDR1 SGHNT, CDR2 YYREEE (reference sequence). CDR3 DNA sequence: TGTGCCAGCAGCCCCGGGACAGCAGCCTACAATGAGCAGTTCTTC. It translates to CASSPGTAAYNEQFF.

V and J are TRBV27 and TRBJ2-3; the match to TRBD2 covers 11 bases. The V gene end was trimmed by 2 bases and the J gene end by 4 bases; junction bases not matched to a gene: 11. Per germline, CDR1 MNHEY and CDR2 SMNVEV (reference sequence). The CDR3 totals 18 residues. The DNA for the CDR3 is TGTGCCAGCAGTTTAAACTATGTCCTAGCGGGAGGTCCAGATACGCAGTATTTT. It encodes CASSLNYVLAGGPDTQYF.